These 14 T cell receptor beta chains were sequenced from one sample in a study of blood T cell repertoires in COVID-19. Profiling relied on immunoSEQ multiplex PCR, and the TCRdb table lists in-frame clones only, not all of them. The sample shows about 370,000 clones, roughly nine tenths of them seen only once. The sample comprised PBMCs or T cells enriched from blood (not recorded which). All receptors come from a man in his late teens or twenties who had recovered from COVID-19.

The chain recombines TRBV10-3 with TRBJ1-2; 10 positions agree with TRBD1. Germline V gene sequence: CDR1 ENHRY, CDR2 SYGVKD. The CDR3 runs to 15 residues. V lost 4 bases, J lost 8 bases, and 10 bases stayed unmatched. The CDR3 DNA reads TGTGCCATCAGTGCCCCGACAGGGGGCACGCAAGGCTACACCTTC. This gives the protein CAISAPTGGTQGYTF.

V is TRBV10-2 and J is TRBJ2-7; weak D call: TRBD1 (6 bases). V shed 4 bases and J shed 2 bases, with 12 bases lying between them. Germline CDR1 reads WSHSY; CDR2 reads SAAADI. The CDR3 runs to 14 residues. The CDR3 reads CASSVRDKTYEQYF. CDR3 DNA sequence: TGCGCCAGCAGTGTTAGGGACAAAACCTACGAGCAGTACTTC.

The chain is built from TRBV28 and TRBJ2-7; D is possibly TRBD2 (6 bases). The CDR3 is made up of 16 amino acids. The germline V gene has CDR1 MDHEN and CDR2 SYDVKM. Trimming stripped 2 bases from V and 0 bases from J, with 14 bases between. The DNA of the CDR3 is TGTGCCAGCAGTTTAAGGGCCGGGAGAAGCTCCTACGAGCAGTACTTC. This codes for CASSLRAGRSSYEQYF.

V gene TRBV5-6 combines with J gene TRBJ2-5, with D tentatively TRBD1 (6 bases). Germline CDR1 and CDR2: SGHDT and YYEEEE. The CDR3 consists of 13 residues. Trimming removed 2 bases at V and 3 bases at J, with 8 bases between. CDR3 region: CASSLGGKETQYF. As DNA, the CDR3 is TGTGCCAGCAGCTTAGGGGGTAAAGAGACCCAGTACTTC.

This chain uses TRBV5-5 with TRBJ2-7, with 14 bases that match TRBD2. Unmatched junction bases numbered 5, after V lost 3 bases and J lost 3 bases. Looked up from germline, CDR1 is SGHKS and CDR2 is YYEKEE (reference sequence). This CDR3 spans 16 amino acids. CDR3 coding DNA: TGTGCCAGCAGCTCCGGACTAGCGGGAGGATTCTACGAGCAGTACTTC. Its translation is CASSSGLAGGFYEQYF. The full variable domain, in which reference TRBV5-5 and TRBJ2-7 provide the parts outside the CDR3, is DAGVTQSPTHLIKTRGQQVTLRCSPISGHKSVSWYQQVLGQGPQFIFQYYEKEERGRGNFPDRFSARQFPNYSSELNVNALLLGDSALYLCASSSGLAGGFYEQYFGPGTRLTVT.

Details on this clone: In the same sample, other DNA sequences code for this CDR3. In DNA form, the CDR3 reads TGTGCCAGCAGCCCAAGAGACACGAACACTGAAGCTTTCTTT. Its translation: CASSPRDTNTEAFF. The gene calls are TRBV6-5 and TRBJ1-1; unclear D gene. V was trimmed by 6 bases and J by 1 base, leaving 12 bases between them. CDR1 is MNHEY and CDR2 is SVGAGI in the germline V gene. This CDR3 is 14 amino acids long.

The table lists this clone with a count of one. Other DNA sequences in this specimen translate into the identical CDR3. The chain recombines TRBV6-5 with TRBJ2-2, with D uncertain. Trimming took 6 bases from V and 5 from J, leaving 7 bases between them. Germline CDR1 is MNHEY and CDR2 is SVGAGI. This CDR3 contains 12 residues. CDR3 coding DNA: TGTGCCAGCAGCCGAGTAACCGGGGAGCTGTTTTTT. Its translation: CASSRVTGELFF.

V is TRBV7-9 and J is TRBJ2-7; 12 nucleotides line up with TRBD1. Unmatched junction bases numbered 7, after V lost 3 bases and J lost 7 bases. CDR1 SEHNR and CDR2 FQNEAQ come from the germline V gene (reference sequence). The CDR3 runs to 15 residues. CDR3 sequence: CASSFPGQGAREQYF. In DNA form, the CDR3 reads TGTGCCAGCAGCTTCCCGGGACAGGGGGCGCGAGAGCAGTACTTC.

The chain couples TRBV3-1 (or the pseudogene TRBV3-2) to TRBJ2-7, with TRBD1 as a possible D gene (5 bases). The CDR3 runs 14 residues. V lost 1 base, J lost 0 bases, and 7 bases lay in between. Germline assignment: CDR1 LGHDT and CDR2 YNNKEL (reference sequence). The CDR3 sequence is CASSQVQASYEQYF. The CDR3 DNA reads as TGTGCCAGCAGCCAAGTACAGGCCTCCTACGAGCAGTACTTC.

CDR3 loop: CASNFGDRDYNSPLHF. The CDR3 coding sequence is TGCGCCAGCAATTTTGGGGACAGAGACTATAATTCACCCCTCCACTTT. The gene calls are TRBV5-1 and TRBJ1-6, with TRBD1 identical over 7 bases. The CDR3 runs 16 residues. V dropped 6 bases and J dropped 3; count of bases not matched to a gene: 9. CDR1 is SGHRS and CDR2 is YFSETQ in the germline V gene.

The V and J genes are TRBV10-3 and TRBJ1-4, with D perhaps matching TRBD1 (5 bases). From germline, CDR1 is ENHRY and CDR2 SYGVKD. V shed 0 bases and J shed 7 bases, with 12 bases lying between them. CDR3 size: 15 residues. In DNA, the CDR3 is TGTGCCATCAGTGAGTCAAGGGGTTTTCCTGAAAAACTGTTTTTT. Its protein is CAISESRGFPEKLFF.

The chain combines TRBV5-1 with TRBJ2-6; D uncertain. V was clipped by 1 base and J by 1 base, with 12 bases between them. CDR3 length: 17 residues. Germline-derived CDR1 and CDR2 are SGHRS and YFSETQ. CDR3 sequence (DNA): TGCGCCAGCAGCTTGAGACTCTTGGATTCTGGGGCCAACGTCCTGACTTTC. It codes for CASSLRLLDSGANVLTF. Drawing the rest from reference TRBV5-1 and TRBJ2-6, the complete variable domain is KAGVTQTPRYLIKTRGQQVTLSCSPISGHRSVSWYQQTPGQGLQFLFEYFSETQRNKGNFPGRFSGRQFSNSRSEMNVSTLELGDSALYLCASSLRLLDSGANVLTFGAGSRLTVL.

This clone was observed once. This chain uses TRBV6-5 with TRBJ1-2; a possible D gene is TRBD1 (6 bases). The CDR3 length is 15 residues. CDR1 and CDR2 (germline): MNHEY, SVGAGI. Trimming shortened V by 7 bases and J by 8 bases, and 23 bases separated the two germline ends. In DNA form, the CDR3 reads TGTGCCAGCACCATCGCCCCCTCAGGGGTGCAGGGCTACACCTTC. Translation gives CASTIAPSGVQGYTF.

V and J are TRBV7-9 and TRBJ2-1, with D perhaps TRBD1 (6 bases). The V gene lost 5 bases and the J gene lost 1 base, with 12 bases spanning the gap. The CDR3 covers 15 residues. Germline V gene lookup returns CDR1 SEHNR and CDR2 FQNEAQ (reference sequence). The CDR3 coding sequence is TGTGCCAGCAGCCTCCTCGGGACATCCTACAATGAGCAGTTCTTC. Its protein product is CASSLLGTSYNEQFF.